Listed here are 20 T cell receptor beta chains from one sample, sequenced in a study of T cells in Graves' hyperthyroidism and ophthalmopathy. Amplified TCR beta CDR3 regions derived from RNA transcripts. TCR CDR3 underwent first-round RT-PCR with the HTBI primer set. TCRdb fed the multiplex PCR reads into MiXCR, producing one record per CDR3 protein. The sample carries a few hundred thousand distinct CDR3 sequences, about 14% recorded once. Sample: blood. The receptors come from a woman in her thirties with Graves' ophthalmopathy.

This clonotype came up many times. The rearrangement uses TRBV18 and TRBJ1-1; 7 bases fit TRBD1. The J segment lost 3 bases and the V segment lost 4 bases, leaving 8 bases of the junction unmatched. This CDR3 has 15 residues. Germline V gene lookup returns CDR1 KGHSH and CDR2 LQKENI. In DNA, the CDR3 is TGTGCCAGCTCACAGGACAGGATCTGGGACACTGAAGCTTTCTTT. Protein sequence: CASSQDRIWDTEAFF.

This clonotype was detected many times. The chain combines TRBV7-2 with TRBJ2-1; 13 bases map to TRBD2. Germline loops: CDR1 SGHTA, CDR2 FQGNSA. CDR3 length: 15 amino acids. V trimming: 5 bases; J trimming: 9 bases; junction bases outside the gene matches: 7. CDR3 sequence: CASSPTRTSGGEQFF. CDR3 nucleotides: TGTGCCAGCAGCCCCACAAGGACTAGCGGGGGTGAGCAGTTCTTC.

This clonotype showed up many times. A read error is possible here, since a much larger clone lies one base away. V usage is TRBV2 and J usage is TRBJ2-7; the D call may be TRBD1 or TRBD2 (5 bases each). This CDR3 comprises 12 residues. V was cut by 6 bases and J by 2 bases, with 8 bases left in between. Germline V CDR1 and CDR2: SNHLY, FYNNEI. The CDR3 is CASRGTAYEQYF. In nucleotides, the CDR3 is TGTGCCAGCAGAGGGACCGCCTACGAGCAGTACTTC.

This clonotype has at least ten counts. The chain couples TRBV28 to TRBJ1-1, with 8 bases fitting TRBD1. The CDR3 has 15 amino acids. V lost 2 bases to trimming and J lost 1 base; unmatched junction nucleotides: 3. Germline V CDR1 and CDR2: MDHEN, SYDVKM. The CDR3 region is CASSLLGQGNTEAFF. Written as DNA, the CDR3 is TGTGCCAGCAGTTTACTAGGACAGGGGAACACTGAAGCTTTCTTT. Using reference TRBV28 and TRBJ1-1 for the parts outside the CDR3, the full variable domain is DVKVTQSSRYLVKRTGEKVFLECVQDMDHENMFWYRQDPGLGLRLIYFSYDVKMKEKGDIPEGYSVSREKKERFSLILESASTNQTSMYLCASSLLGQGNTEAFFGQGTRLTVV.

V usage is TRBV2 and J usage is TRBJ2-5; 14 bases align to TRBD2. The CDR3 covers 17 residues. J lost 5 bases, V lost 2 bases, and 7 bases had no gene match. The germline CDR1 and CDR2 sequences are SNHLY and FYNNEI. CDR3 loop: CASSEPGTSGGRETQYF. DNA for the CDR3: TGTGCCAGCAGTGAACCCGGGACTAGCGGGGGACGGGAGACCCAGTACTTC.

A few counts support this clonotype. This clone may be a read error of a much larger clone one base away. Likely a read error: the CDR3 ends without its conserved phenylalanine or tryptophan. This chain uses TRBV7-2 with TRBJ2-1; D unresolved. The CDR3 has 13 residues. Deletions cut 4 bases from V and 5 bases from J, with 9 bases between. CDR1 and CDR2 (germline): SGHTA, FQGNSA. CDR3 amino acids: CASSSYRDNEQFL. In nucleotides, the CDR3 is TGTGCCAGCAGCTCGTACAGAGACAATGAGCAGTTCCTC.

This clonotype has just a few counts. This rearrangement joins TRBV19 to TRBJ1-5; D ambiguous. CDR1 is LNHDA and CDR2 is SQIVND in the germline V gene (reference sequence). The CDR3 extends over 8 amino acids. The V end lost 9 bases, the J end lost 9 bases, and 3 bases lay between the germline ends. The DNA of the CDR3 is TGTGCCAGAAGGCCCCAGCATTTT. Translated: CARRPQHF.

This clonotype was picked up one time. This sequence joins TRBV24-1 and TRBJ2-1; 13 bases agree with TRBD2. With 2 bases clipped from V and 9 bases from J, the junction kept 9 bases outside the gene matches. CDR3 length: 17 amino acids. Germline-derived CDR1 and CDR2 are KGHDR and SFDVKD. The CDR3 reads CATSDWTSGGSYVEQFF. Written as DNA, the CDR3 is TGTGCCACCAGTGATTGGACTAGCGGGGGCTCTTACGTTGAGCAGTTCTTC.

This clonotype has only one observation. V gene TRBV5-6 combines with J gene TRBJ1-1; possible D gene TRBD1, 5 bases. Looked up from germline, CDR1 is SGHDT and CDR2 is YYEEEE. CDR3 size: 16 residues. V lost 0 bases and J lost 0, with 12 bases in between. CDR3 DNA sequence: TGTGCCAGCAGCTTGGTTCCAGGGATGTTGAACACTGAAGCTTTCTTT. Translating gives CASSLVPGMLNTEAFF.

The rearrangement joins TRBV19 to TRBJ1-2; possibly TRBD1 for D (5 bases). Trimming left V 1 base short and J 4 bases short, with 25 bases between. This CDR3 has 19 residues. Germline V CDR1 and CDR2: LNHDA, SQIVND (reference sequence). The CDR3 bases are TGTGCCAGTAGTATAGTGGCGGGGCTAGGACCCCGCCACTCCTATGGCTACACCTTC. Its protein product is CASSIVAGLGPRHSYGYTF. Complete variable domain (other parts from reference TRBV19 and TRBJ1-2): DGGITQSPKYLFRKEGQNVTLSCEQNLNHDAMYWYRQDPGQGLRLIYYSQIVNDFQKGDIAEGYSVSREKKESFPLTVTSAQKNPTAFYLCASSIVAGLGPRHSYGYTFGSGTRLTVV.

This chain's CDR3 is CSARGRLGHTQYF. DNA for the CDR3: TGCAGTGCTAGGGGGAGACTAGGGCATACGCAGTATTTT. V usage is TRBV20-1 and J usage is TRBJ2-3; tentatively, D is TRBD2 (6 bases). V was clipped by 3 bases and J by 7 bases, with 14 bases between them. Germline V gene sequence: CDR1 DFQATT, CDR2 SNEGSKA (reference sequence). The CDR3 has 13 residues.

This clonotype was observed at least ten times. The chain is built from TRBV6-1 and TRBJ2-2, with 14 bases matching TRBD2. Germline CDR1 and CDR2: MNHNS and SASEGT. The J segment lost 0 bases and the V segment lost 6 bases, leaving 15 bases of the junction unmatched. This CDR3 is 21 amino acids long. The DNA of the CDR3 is TGTGCCAGCAGAAAGGGACTAGCGGGGGAAACGACGCCTACGAACACCGGGGAGCTGTTTTTT. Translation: CASRKGLAGETTPTNTGELFF.

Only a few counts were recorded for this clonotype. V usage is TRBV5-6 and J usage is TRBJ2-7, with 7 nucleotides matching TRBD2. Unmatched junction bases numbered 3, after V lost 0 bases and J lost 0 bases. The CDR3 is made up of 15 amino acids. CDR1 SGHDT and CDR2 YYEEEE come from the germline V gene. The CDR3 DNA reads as TGTGCCAGCAGCTTGGTGGAGCGGGGCTCCTACGAGCAGTACTTC. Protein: CASSLVERGSYEQYF.

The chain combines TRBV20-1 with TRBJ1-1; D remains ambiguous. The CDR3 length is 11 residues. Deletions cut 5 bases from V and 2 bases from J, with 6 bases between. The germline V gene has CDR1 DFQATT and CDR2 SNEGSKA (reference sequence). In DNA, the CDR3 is TGCAGTGCTGGATTAAACACTGAAGCTTTCTTT. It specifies CSAGLNTEAFF.

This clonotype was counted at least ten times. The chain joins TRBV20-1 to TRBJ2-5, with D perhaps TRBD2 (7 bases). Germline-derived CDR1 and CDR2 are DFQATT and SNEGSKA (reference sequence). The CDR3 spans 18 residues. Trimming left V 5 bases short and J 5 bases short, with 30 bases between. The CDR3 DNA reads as TGCAGTGCTGGGCAGAGCGGGGCCGGGGGCGGGGGTCAGGAGACCCAGTACTTC. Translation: CSAGQSGAGGGGQETQYF.

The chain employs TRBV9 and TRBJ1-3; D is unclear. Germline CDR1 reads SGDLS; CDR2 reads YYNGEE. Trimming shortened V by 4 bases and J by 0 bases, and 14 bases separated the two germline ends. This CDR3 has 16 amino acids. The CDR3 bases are TGTGCCAGCAGCACAGCCCCCGACCCCTCTGGAAACACCATATATTTT. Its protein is CASSTAPDPSGNTIYF.

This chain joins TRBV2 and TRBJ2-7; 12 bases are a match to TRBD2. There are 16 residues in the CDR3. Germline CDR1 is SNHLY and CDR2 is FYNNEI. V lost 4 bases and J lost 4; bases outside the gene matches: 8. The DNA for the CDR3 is TGTGCCAGCAGTGGGGCTTCGACTAGCGGGGGTTACGAGCAGTACTTC. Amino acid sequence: CASSGASTSGGYEQYF.

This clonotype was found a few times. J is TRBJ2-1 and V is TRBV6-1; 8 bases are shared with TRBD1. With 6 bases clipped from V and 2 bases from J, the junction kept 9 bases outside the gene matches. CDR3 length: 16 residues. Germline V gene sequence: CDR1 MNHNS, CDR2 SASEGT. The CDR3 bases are TGTGCCAGCAGATATCCGACAGGGGCCCCCTACAATGAGCAGTTCTTC. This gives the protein CASRYPTGAPYNEQFF.

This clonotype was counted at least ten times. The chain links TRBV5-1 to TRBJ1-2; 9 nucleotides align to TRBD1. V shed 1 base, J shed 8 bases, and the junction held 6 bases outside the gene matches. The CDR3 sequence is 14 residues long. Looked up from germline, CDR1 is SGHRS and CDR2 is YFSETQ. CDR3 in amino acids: CASSLTGQGLGYTF. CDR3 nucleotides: TGCGCCAGCAGCTTGACGGGACAGGGCCTGGGCTACACCTTC.

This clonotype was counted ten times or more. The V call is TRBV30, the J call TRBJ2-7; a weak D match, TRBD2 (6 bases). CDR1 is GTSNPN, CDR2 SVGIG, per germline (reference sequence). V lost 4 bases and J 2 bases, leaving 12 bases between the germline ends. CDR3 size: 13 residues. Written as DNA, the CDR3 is TGTGCCTGGACGCGACTAGGTCCCTACGAGCAGTACTTC. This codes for CAWTRLGPYEQYF. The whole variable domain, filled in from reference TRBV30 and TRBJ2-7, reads SQTIHQWPATLVQPVGSPLSLECTVEGTSNPNLYWYRQAAGRGLQLLFYSVGIGQISSEVPQNLSASRPQDRQFILSSKKLLLSDSGFYLCAWTRLGPYEQYFGPGTRLTVT.